These 25 T cell receptor beta chains originate from one sample sequenced in a study of Ad26.COV2.S vaccination and SARS-CoV-2 variants. Treatment: roughly 18 received Ad26.COV2.S at low or high dose, single or two shots; about 5 received placebo; per-sample allocation not given. Sampling took place 63 days after the first vaccine or placebo injection. Profiling relied on immunoSEQ multiplex PCR, and the TCRdb table lists in-frame clones only, not all of them. The profile shows 430,000 or so clones, approximately 90% of them singletons. This specimen consisted of peripheral blood, obtained in a trial of Ad26.COV2.S vaccine versus placebo. All receptors derive from a person aged 18-60 years who received the Ad26.COV2.S COVID-19 vaccine or a placebo.

This clone occurred a few times. The CDR3 DNA is TGTGCCAGCAGCCCCAGAGGGGGCGAGGGACCCGAGCAGTACTTC. Encoded protein: CASSPRGGEGPEQYF. The chain couples TRBV9 to TRBJ2-7, with 7 bases identical to TRBD1. J was trimmed by 6 bases and V by 4 bases; bases with no gene match: 13. CDR3 length: 15 residues. From germline, CDR1 is SGDLS and CDR2 YYNGEE.

This rearrangement joins TRBV5-6 to TRBJ2-1; D is undetermined. The CDR3 totals 12 residues. The V end was cut by 0 bases, the J end by 10 bases, with 8 bases between. CDR1 is SGHDT, CDR2 YYEEEE, per germline. CDR3 in amino acids: CASSLGLGEQFF. The DNA for the CDR3 is TGTGCCAGCAGCTTGGGTCTGGGGGAGCAGTTCTTC.

The rearrangement uses TRBV28 and TRBJ2-2; D not resolved. Germline V lookup: CDR1 MDHEN, CDR2 SYDVKM. V was trimmed by 2 bases and J by 1 base, leaving 8 bases between them. This CDR3 spans 15 amino acids. For the CDR3, the DNA is TGTGCCAGCAGTTTAGGGATTGTGAACACCGGGGAGCTGTTTTTT. Its translation: CASSLGIVNTGELFF.

J is TRBJ2-5 and V is TRBV5-6; TRBD2 agrees at 13 bases. Germline CDR1 reads SGHDT; CDR2 reads YYEEEE. This CDR3 is 16 amino acids long. The V and J ends lost 10 bases and 1 base, in that order; junction bases with no gene match: 10. The CDR3 nucleotides are TGTGCCTCATGGACTAGCGGGAGAGAGGGCCAAGAGACCCAGTACTTC. This translates into CASWTSGREGQETQYF. Combining the CDR3 with reference TRBV5-6 and TRBJ2-5 gives the whole variable domain DAGVTQSPTHLIKTRGQQVTLRCSPKSGHDTVSWYQQALGQGPQFIFQYYEEEERQRGNFPDRFSGHQFPNYSSELNVNALLLGDSALYLCASWTSGREGQETQYFGPGTRLLVL.

This clone was seen only once. This rearrangement joins TRBV7-2 to TRBJ2-7; D possibly matches TRBD1 or TRBD2 (5 bases each). The CDR3 is made up of 15 amino acids. The V end lost 4 bases, the J end lost 0 bases, and 13 bases lay between the germline ends. The germline CDR1 and CDR2 sequences are SGHTA and FQGNSA. CDR3 amino acids: CASSSYLGVSYEQYF. The CDR3 bases are TGTGCCAGCAGCTCCTACCTGGGGGTCTCCTACGAGCAGTACTTC.

The chain uses TRBV14 and TRBJ1-5; D uncertain. The CDR3 spans 16 residues. The ends were cut back, 3 bases at V and 1 base at J, with 13 bases in the middle. Looked up from germline, CDR1 is SGHDN and CDR2 is FVKESK. CDR3 nucleotides: TGTGCCAGCAGCCATGGGGTCACCCTAAGCAATCAGCCCCAGCATTTT. It specifies CASSHGVTLSNQPQHF.

The chain joins TRBV19 to TRBJ2-5; no clear D gene. V lost 10 bases to trimming and J lost 5 bases, with 23 bases between them. The CDR3 runs 15 residues. CDR1 is LNHDA, CDR2 SQIVND, per germline (reference sequence). CDR3 in DNA: TGTGCCACCCGAGGCAGGCAATTAAGTGCGGAGACCCAGTACTTC. The encoded protein is CATRGRQLSAETQYF.

This chain uses TRBV6-2 or TRBV6-3 with TRBJ1-4; D remains unclear. Between the trimmed V and J ends, which lost 6 bases and 4 bases, there was a span of 12 bases. Germline values: CDR1 MNHEY, CDR2 SVGEGT. There are 14 residues in the CDR3. DNA of the CDR3: TGTGCCAGCAGCCCAGTGCGACTTAATGAAAAACTGTTTTTT. This translates into CASSPVRLNEKLFF.

This clone appeared a single time. The rearrangement uses TRBV7-9 and TRBJ2-3, with TRBD2 as a possible D gene (5 bases). The CDR3 contains 14 residues. V was pared by 5 bases and J by 3 bases, with 12 bases between. Germline V gives CDR1 SEHNR, CDR2 FQNEAQ (reference sequence). DNA of the CDR3: TGTGCCAGCAGCCCGAACGGGGTAACAGATACGCAGTATTTT. Translated: CASSPNGVTDTQYF.

The V gene is TRBV30, the J gene TRBJ1-6; maybe TRBD1 (6 bases). V was trimmed by 2 bases and J by 7 bases, leaving 12 bases between them. The V gene's germline CDR1 is GTSNPN and CDR2 SVGIG (reference sequence). This CDR3 is built from 14 residues. The CDR3: CAWSRGQSNSPLHF. CDR3 bases: TGTGCCTGGAGTAGAGGACAGTCCAATTCACCCCTCCACTTT.

The chain is built from TRBV7-9 and TRBJ2-7; D not resolved. This CDR3 has 12 amino acids. V lost 5 bases and J 4 bases, leaving 9 bases between the germline ends. The V gene's germline CDR1 is SEHNR and CDR2 FQNEAQ (reference sequence). DNA of the CDR3: TGTGCCAGCAGCCGGACCCCATACGAGCAGTACTTC. It is translated as CASSRTPYEQYF.

The V gene is TRBV5-1, the J gene TRBJ1-1; the D gene is possibly TRBD1 (5 bases). Trimming took off 1 base at V and 1 base at J, with 11 bases between the two ends. Germline V gene sequence: CDR1 SGHRS, CDR2 YFSETQ. The CDR3 covers 15 residues. The CDR3 protein is CASSLWGVENTEAFF. The DNA of the CDR3 is TGCGCCAGCAGCTTGTGGGGGGTTGAGAACACTGAAGCTTTCTTT.

This sequence joins TRBV25-1 and TRBJ2-1; D call uncertain. This CDR3 has 11 amino acids. V was shortened by 4 bases and J by 15 bases, with 13 bases between the two germline ends. From germline, CDR1 is MGHDK and CDR2 SYGVNS. The CDR3 spells CASSVLDTRFF. CDR3 coding DNA: TGTGCCAGCAGTGTCCTGGATACGCGGTTCTTC.

The chain links TRBV28 to TRBJ1-3; no firm D call. V lost 3 bases and J lost 4, with 10 bases in between. Germline CDR1 and CDR2: MDHEN and SYDVKM. The CDR3 is 14 amino acids. As DNA, the CDR3 is TGTGCCAGCAGTTTGGCCAAAAGGGGAAACACCATATATTTT. This gives the protein CASSLAKRGNTIYF.

J is TRBJ2-2 and V is TRBV27; 12 bases line up with TRBD2. The CDR3 contains 20 residues. From germline, CDR1 is MNHEY and CDR2 SMNVEV (reference sequence). V lost 6 bases to trimming and J lost 6 bases; unmatched junction nucleotides: 20. CDR3 bases: TGTGCCAGCAGCGAGATAGCCGGGACTAGCGGGTTAATAGGACCCGGGGAGCTGTTTTTT. This sequence encodes CASSEIAGTSGLIGPGELFF.

This chain connects TRBV28 to TRBJ1-5, with 8 positions matching TRBD1. Germline CDR1 MDHEN, CDR2 SYDVKM. The junction had 6 bases not matched to a gene; V was cut back by 5 bases and J by 6 bases. This CDR3 has 14 residues. CDR3 sequence: CASSPRTGIQPQHF. In nucleotides, the CDR3 is TGTGCCAGCAGTCCTAGGACAGGGATTCAGCCCCAGCATTTT.

This rearrangement joins TRBV7-9 to TRBJ2-7; TRBD1 agrees at 9 bases. CDR1 and CDR2 from the germline V gene are SEHNR and FQNEAQ (reference sequence). This CDR3 spans 14 amino acids. V was clipped by 5 bases and J by 7 bases; unmatched bases: 9. The CDR3 here is CASSPRDRVEEQYF. CDR3 coding DNA: TGTGCCAGCAGCCCCCGGGACAGGGTGGAGGAGCAGTACTTC.

The rearrangement links TRBV6-5 to TRBJ2-7; 9 bases align to TRBD2. In germline, CDR1 is MNHEY, CDR2 SVGAGI. The CDR3 extends over 14 amino acids. Trimming took 7 bases from V and 7 from J; bases not matched to a gene: 11. The CDR3 is CASKQLAGTGEQYF. In DNA, the CDR3 is TGTGCCAGCAAGCAGCTAGCGGGAACGGGGGAGCAGTACTTC.

The CDR3 loop is CASSLYSLQWTEAFF. CDR3 coding DNA: TGTGCCAGCAGCTTGTATAGCCTACAGTGGACTGAAGCTTTCTTT. The V and J genes are TRBV5-6 and TRBJ1-1; the D is unclear. Trimming left V 1 base short and J 5 bases short, with 15 bases between. This CDR3 spans 15 amino acids. The V gene's germline CDR1 is SGHDT and CDR2 YYEEEE.

V and J are TRBV10-3 and TRBJ2-7; D could derive from TRBD1 or TRBD2 (5 bases each). Germline assignment: CDR1 ENHRY and CDR2 SYGVKD. CDR3 length: 15 amino acids. V was trimmed by 1 base and J by 5 bases, leaving 15 bases between them. In nucleotides, the CDR3 is TGTGCCATCAGTGAGTGGGCAGGGTCGCGGGACGAGCAGTACTTC. It codes for CAISEWAGSRDEQYF.

The J gene is TRBJ2-7, the V gene TRBV4-3; TRBD1 matches at 8 bases. The ends lost 0 bases at V and 4 bases at J; junction bases unmatched: 11. Germline CDR1 and CDR2: LGHNA and YSLEER. The CDR3 runs to 17 residues. The CDR3 is CASSQDLGQGGVYEQYF. CDR3 nucleotides: TGCGCCAGCAGCCAAGATTTAGGACAGGGTGGGGTTTACGAGCAGTACTTC.

The J gene is TRBJ2-7, the V gene TRBV3-1 (or the pseudogene TRBV3-2); no definite D call. Germline V gene sequence: CDR1 LGHDT, CDR2 YNNKEL (reference sequence). The CDR3 length is 13 residues. Trimming shortened V by 9 bases and J by 6 bases, and 18 bases separated the two germline ends. The DNA of the CDR3 is TGTGCCAGAGACGGGCCAATAAGGCCCGAGCAGTACTTC. As protein: CARDGPIRPEQYF.

The chain couples TRBV6-5 to TRBJ1-1, with 8 positions matching TRBD1. The V and J ends lost 5 bases and 12 bases, in that order; junction bases with no gene match: 11. CDR1 MNHEY and CDR2 SVGAGI come from the germline V gene. The CDR3 runs to 13 residues. CDR3 region: CASSPGTGGRSFF. CDR3 in DNA: TGTGCCAGCAGTCCAGGGACAGGCGGGAGGTCTTTCTTT.

The chain employs TRBV28 and TRBJ2-5; TRBD1 aligns across 10 bases. Germline trimming cut 8 bases from V and 5 bases from J; bases unmatched to any gene: 2. Germline CDR1 and CDR2: MDHEN and SYDVKM. The CDR3 has 12 residues. The CDR3 bases are TGTGCCAGCGGGACAGGGGACGAGACCCAGTACTTC. As protein: CASGTGDETQYF.

V is TRBV28 and J is TRBJ2-1; no firm D call. The V gene lost 3 bases and the J gene lost 3 bases, with 9 bases spanning the gap. From germline, CDR1 is MDHEN and CDR2 SYDVKM. This CDR3 spans 14 amino acids. CDR3 nucleotide sequence: TGTGCCAGCAGTTTGGGTTGGGTCTACAATGAGCAGTTCTTC. The encoded protein is CASSLGWVYNEQFF.